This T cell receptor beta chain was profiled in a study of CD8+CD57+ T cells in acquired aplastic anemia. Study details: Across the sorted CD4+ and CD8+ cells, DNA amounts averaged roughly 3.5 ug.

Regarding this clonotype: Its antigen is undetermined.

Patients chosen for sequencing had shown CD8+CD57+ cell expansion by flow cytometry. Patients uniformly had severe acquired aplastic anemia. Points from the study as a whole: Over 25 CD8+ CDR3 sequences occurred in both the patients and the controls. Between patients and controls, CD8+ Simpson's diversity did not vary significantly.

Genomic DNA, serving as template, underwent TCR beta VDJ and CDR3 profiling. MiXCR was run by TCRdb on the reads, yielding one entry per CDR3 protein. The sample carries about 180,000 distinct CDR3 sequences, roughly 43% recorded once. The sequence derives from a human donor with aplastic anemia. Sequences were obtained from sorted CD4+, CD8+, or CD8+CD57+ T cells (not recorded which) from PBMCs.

The CDR3 loop reads CASSYGRTGGSALHF. The DNA for the CDR3 is TGTGCCAGCAGTTACGGGCGTACAGGGGGATCGGCCCTCCACTTT. The chain joins TRBV6-5 to TRBJ1-6; 8 bases align to TRBD1. CDR1 and CDR2 from the germline V gene are MNHEY and SVGAGI. Trimming removed 2 bases from V and 14 bases from J; junction bases left unmatched: 11. The CDR3 consists of 15 residues.